This T cell receptor (beta chain) was identified in a study of blood T cell repertoires in COVID-19. Looking at the study overall: From the United States, Italy and Spain came samples of acute and convalescent COVID-19. Nucleic acid was either cDNA or gDNA, and it came from T cells, B-cell-depleted T cells, or PBMCs.

Germline CDR1 MNHEY, CDR2 SMNVEV (reference sequence). CDR3 length: 15 amino acids. V was pared by 2 bases and J by 9 bases, with 9 bases of the junction left unmatched. As originally analysed: Nucleated cell counts were estimated from reference gene primer amplification. Method: immunoSEQ multiplex PCR; TCRdb's copy keeps in-frame clones and lacks some. V and J calls and clone size are as listed in that table; D and trimming were resolved from the DNA. Of fewer than 150,000 clones in the sample, roughly nine tenths were seen once. This rearrangement joins TRBV27 to TRBJ2-3; 9 nucleotides agree with TRBD1. Specimen: peripheral blood. The TCR was taken from an older man who had recovered from COVID-19. The DNA for the CDR3 is TGTGCCAGCAGTTTAGGGACAGGGATGAGTTGGACGCAGTATTTT. Amino acid sequence: CASSLGTGMSWTQYF.